The clone carrying this T cell receptor (beta chain) was recorded at least ten times. During its preparation, the TCRbeta library received unique molecular identifiers. TCRdb re-called the PCR reads with MiXCR, one entry per CDR3 protein. Among hundreds of thousands of distinct CDR3 sequences listed, around 12% were seen once. Trimming took 0 bases from V and 3 from J; bases not matched to a gene: 3. Germline assignment: CDR1 LGHNA and CDR2 YNFKEQ. CDR3 length: 18 amino acids. This record comes from a study of T-cell reconstitution after alpha-beta-depleted transplantation in children. The receptor's source is a human donor who donated a stem cell graft to a child with combined immunodeficiency. The J gene is TRBJ2-2, the V gene TRBV4-2; 14 bases line up with TRBD2. The specimen was PBMCs from the stem cell graft donor, collected from the stem cell graft. CDR3 residues: CASSQDLTSGGDTGELFF. For the CDR3, the DNA is TGTGCCAGCAGCCAAGATTTGACTAGCGGGGGGGACACCGGGGAGCTGTTTTTT.